A selection of T cell receptor beta chains follows, all from one sample in a study of PD-L1 blockade in urothelial cancer. Sequenced by immunoSEQ multiplex PCR; TCRdb stores in-frame clones only, minus some. The sample contains tens of thousands of clones, around 85% of which appear only once. The sample here was PBMCs, taken around atezolizumab (anti-PD-L1) treatment. These receptors were collected from a man in his fifties or sixties with urothelial cancer. The CDR3 runs from the conserved cysteine through the conserved F or W. D genes are given only for firm matches. Clone sizes are given selectively: once, few, many, or a class where the clone is expanded.

J,length,D,size,V,CDR3,DNA
TRBJ2-2,13,.,.,TRBV6-5,CASSYVLTGELFF,TGTGCCAGCAGTTACGTCTTGACCGGGGAGCTGTTTTTT
TRBJ2-3,15,.,.,TRBV6-6,CASRARLGSTDTQYF,TGTGCCAGCAGGGCCCGACTAGGGAGCACAGATACGCAGTATTTT
TRBJ2-3,19,.,once,TRBV27,CASSLSLPIAGIRRDTQYF,TGTGCCAGCAGTTTATCGTTGCCGATTGCAGGGATCCGACGAGATACGCAGTATTTT
TRBJ2-5,15,TRBD1,.,TRBV12-5,CASGLVRPGGETQYF,TGTGCTAGTGGTTTGGTTAGGCCAGGGGGCGAGACCCAGTACTTC
TRBJ1-1,12,TRBD1,.,TRBV29-1,CSGRQGDTEAFF,TGCAGCGGGCGACAGGGAGACACTGAAGCTTTCTTT
TRBJ1-4,11,.,.,TRBV10-2,CASSGERKLFF,TGCGCCAGCAGTGGGGAGAGAAAACTGTTTTTT
TRBJ2-5,15,TRBD1,.,TRBV18,CASSPRTGDQETQYF,TGTGCCAGCTCCCCGAGGACAGGGGACCAAGAGACCCAGTACTTC
TRBJ2-5,14,.,.,TRBV18,CASSATGPEETQYF,TGTGCCAGCTCAGCAACAGGGCCCGAAGAGACCCAGTACTTC
TRBJ2-1,15,TRBD1,.,TRBV6-8,CASSYSWTGPNEQFF,TGTGCCAGCAGTTACTCATGGACAGGCCCGAATGAGCAGTTCTTC
TRBJ1-1,15,.,.,TRBV18,CASSPPEGLGTEAFF,TGTGCCAGCTCACCACCGGAGGGGCTTGGCACTGAAGCTTTCTTT
TRBJ1-4,16,.,few,TRBV14,CASSQVAGNTNEKLFF,TGTGCCAGCAGCCAAGTTGCAGGCAATACTAATGAAAAACTGTTTTTT
TRBJ2-1,11,TRBD2,.,TRBV30,CAWTSGTPMFF,TGTGCCTGGACTAGCGGGACTCCGATGTTCTTC
TRBJ2-7,15,TRBD2,.,TRBV4-1,CASSYTSGGPYEQYF,TGCGCCAGCAGCTATACTAGCGGGGGGCCCTACGAGCAGTACTTC
TRBJ2-7,15,.,.,TRBV5-1,CASSPREGLGYEQYF,TGCGCCAGCAGCCCCCGTGAGGGACTGGGCTACGAGCAGTACTTC
TRBJ1-1,15,.,.,TRBV6-1,CASSEDPGGYTEAFF,TGTGCCAGCAGTGAAGATCCCGGAGGATACACTGAAGCTTTCTTT
TRBJ2-1,11,TRBD1,.,TRBV2,CASSPDRGGFF,TGTGCCAGCAGTCCAGACAGGGGGGGGTTCTTC
TRBJ2-7,14,.,.,TRBV4-1,CASSSAHLSDEQYF,TGCGCCAGCAGCTCCGCTCACTTGAGTGACGAGCAGTACTTC
TRBJ2-5,16,TRBD2,.,TRBV6-5,CASSSPSGRAGETQYF,TGTGCCAGCAGTTCCCCCAGCGGGAGGGCCGGGGAGACCCAGTACTTC
TRBJ1-1,13,TRBD1,few,TRBV7-2,CASSPGTATEAFF,TGTGCCAGCAGCCCCGGGACAGCCACTGAAGCTTTCTTT
TRBJ1-3,15,.,.,TRBV9,CASSSTGYSGNTIYF,TGTGCCAGCAGTTCTACAGGGTACTCTGGAAACACCATATATTTT
TRBJ2-7,14,TRBD1,.,TRBV6-5,CASSYSGQFYEQYF,TGTGCCAGCAGTTACTCGGGACAGTTCTACGAGCAGTACTTC
TRBJ2-5,17,TRBD1,once,TRBV28,CASSREGTDPSQETQYF,TGTGCCAGCAGTCGGGAAGGGACAGACCCTTCCCAAGAGACCCAGTACTTC